A single TCR beta chain is shown here with its context. The data were obtained in a study of technical replicates of blood from a handful of donors. Using immunoSEQ multiplex PCR, the repertoire was profiled, and TCRdb retains in-frame clones only, with some absent. Seen here are about 83,000 clones, 90% to 95% observed once, and the top ten hold about 0.39%. The CDR3 runs to 16 residues. The germline gives CDR1 SNHLY, CDR2 FYNNEI. V was pared by 5 bases and J by 0 bases, with 9 bases of the junction left unmatched. The clonotype comes from a human donor in good health. The sequencing sample was made of T cells isolated from PBMCs. The chain carries TRBV2 and TRBJ2-7; 8 bases match TRBD1. The CDR3 DNA follows: TGTGCCAGCAGTCTCTCCCCGGGACAGGCCTCCTACGAGCAGTACTTC. As protein: CASSLSPGQASYEQYF.